The present T cell receptor beta chain was sequenced within a study of blood T cell repertoires in COVID-19. Study information: Samples came from the United States, Italy and Spain, spanning acute and convalescent COVID-19.

Source study methods: Amplification with reference gene primers provided the estimates of nucleated cell counts. The protocol was immunoSEQ multiplex PCR, while the TCRdb copy is restricted to in-frame clones and leaves out a portion. V, J and clone size derive from that table, while D and trimming were established from the DNA sequence. The sample has roughly 260,000 clones; around 87% are singletons. This CDR3 contains 16 residues. J gave up 5 bases and V 4 bases, and 7 bases lay outside the gene matches. Per the germline V gene, CDR1 is SGDLS and CDR2 is YYNGEE. The rearrangement uses TRBV9 and TRBJ2-3; 13 bases are shared with TRBD2. The clonotype was recovered from a woman between 50 and 59 years old with acute or convalescent COVID-19. Sequencing was carried out using peripheral blood. The CDR3 nucleotides are TGTGCCAGCAGCAGGCTTGGACTAGCGGGAGTAGATACGCAGTATTTT. Translation: CASSRLGLAGVDTQYF.